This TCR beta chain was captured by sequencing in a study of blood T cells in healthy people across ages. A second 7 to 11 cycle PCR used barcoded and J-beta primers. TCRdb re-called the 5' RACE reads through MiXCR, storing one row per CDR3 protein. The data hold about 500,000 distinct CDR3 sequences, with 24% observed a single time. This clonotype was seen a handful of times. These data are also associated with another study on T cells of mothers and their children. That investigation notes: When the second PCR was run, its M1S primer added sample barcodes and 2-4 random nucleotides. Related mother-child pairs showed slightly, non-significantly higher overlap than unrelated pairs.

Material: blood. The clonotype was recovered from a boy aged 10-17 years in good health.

The CDR3 region is CSARSVADTEAFF. CDR3 DNA: TGCAGTGCTAGATCTGTGGCAGACACTGAAGCTTTCTTT. The rearrangement uses TRBV20-1 and TRBJ1-1; D unresolved. This CDR3 region has 13 residues. The germline V and J ends were trimmed by 2 bases and 3 bases, with 10 bases remaining between them. Germline values: CDR1 DFQATT, CDR2 SNEGSKA (reference sequence).